This TCR beta chain was profiled in a study of blood T cells in healthy people across ages. Total RNA, at least 5 micrograms per sample, was extracted from PBMCs. Study-wide results and limits: More naive CD4+ cells and higher diversity were found in long-lived than in aged donors. Total diversity from one million sequenced T cells was likely underestimated.

J gave up 7 bases and V 5 bases, and 14 bases lay outside the gene matches. The CDR3 contains 17 residues. Germline V gives CDR1 SEHNR, CDR2 FQNEAQ (reference sequence). A few counts support this clonotype. Its antigen is not known. A J-beta primer mix and a sample-barcoded 5' primer were used in a second PCR of about 7 to 11 cycles. Each CDR3 protein is one row after TCRdb ran MiXCR on the 5' RACE reads. The sample shows 980,000 or so distinct CDR3 sequences, 48% of them seen only once. The receptor was isolated from a man aged 25-45 years in good health. The rearrangement links TRBV7-9 to TRBJ2-4; 10 nucleotides line up with TRBD2. The sample comprised blood. CDR3 in amino acids: CASSPGTSEVGWNIQYF. CDR3 DNA: TGTGCCAGCAGCCCCGGGACTAGCGAGGTGGGGTGGAACATTCAGTACTTC.